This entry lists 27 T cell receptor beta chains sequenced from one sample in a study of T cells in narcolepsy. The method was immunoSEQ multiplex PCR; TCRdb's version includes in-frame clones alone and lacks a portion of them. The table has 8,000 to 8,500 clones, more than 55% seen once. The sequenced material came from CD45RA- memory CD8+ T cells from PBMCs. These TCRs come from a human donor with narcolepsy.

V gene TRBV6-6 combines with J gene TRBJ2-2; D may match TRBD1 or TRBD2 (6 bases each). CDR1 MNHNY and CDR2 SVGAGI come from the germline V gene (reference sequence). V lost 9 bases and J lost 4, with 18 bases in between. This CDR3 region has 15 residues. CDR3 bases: TGTGCCAGTAGGCGGGACACGGTTTTCACCGGGGAGCTGTTTTTT. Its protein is CASRRDTVFTGELFF.

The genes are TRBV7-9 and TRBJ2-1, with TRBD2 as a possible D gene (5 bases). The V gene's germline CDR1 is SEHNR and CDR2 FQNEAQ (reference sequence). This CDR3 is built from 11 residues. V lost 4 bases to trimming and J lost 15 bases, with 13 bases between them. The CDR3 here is CASSSRDLGFF. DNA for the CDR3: TGTGCCAGCAGCTCCCGGGATTTGGGGTTCTTC.

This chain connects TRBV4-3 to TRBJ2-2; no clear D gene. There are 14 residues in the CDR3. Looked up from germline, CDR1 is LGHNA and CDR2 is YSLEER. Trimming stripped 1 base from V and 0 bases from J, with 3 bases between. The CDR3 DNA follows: TGCGCCAGCAGCCAAGGATCGAACACCGGGGAGCTGTTTTTT. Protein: CASSQGSNTGELFF.

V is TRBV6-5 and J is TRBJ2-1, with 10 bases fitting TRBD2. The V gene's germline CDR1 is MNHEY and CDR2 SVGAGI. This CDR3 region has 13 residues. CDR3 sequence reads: CASGRASYNEQFF. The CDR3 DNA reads TGTGCAAGCGGGAGGGCTTCCTACAATGAGCAGTTCTTC.

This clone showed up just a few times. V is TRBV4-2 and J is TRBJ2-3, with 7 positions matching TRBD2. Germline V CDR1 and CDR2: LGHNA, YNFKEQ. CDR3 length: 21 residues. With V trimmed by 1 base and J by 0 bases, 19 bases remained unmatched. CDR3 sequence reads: CASSQAATSSGSGSSTDTQYF. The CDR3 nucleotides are TGTGCCAGCAGCCAAGCGGCGACATCGTCGGGTAGCGGGTCTAGCACAGATACGCAGTATTTT.

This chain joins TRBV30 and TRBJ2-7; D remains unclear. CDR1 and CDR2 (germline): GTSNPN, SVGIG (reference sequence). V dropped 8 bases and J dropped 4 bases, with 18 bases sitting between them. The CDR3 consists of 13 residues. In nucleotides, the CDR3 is TGTGCCAGCAGCTCCCTTAAAGCGTACGAGCAGTACTTC. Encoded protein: CASSSLKAYEQYF.

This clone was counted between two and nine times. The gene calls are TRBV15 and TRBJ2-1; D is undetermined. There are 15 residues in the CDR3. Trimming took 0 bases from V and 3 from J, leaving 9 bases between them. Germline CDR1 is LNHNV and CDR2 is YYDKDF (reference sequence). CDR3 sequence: CATSRDLGLYNEQFF. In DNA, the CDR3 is TGTGCCACCAGCAGAGATTTAGGCCTCTACAATGAGCAGTTCTTC.

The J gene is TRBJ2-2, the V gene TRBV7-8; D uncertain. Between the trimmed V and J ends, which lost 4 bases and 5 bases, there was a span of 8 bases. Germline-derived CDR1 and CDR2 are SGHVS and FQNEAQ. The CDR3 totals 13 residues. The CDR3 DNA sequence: TGTGCCAGCAGCTGGGTAAAGACCGGGGAGCTGTTTTTT. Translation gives CASSWVKTGELFF. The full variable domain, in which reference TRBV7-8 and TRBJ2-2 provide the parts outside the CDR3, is GAGVSQSPRYKVAKRGQDVALRCDPISGHVSLFWYQQALGQGPEFLTYFQNEAQLDKSGLPSDRFFAERPEGSVSTLKIQRTQQEDSAVYLCASSWVKTGELFFGEGSRLTVL.

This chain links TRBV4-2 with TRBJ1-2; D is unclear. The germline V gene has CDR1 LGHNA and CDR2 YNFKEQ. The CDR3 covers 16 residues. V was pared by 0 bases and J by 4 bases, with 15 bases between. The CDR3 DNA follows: TGTGCCAGCAGCCAAGATCGGTCAGGCGTGGTCTATGGCTACACCTTC. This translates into CASSQDRSGVVYGYTF.

CDR3 DNA: TGTGCCAGTAGTATGGGTCCATATAGCAATCAGCCCCAGCATTTT. It codes for CASSMGPYSNQPQHF. The chain is built from TRBV19 and TRBJ1-5; D is ambiguous. This CDR3 spans 15 amino acids. The germline V gene has CDR1 LNHDA and CDR2 SQIVND (reference sequence). V was trimmed by 3 bases and J by 0 bases, leaving 9 bases between them.

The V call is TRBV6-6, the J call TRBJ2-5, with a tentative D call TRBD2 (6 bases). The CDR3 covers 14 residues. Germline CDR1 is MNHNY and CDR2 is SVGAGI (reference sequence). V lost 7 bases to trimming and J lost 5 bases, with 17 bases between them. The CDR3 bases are TGTGCCAGCACCGGGACTCTCTATGGGGAGACCCAGTACTTC. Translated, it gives CASTGTLYGETQYF.

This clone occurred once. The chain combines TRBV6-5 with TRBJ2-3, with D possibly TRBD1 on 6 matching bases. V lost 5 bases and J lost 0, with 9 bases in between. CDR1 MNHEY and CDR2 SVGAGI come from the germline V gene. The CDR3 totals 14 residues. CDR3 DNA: TGTGCCAGCAGTCCCGGACAGAGCACAGATACGCAGTATTTT. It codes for CASSPGQSTDTQYF.

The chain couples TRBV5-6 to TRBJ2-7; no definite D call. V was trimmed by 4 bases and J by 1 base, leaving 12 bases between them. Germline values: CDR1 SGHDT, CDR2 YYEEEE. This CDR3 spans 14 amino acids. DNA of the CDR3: TGTGCCAGCAGCCCCCCCCTATCGTCCTACGAGCAGTACTTC. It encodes CASSPPLSSYEQYF.

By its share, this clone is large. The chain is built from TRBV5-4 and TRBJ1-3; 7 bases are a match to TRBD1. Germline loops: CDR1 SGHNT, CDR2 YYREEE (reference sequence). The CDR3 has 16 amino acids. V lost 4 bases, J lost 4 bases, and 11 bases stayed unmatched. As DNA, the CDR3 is TGTGCCAGCAGCCAACAGACAGGGCCGAGAGGAAACACCATATATTTT. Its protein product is CASSQQTGPRGNTIYF.

CDR3 nucleotide sequence: TGTGCCAGCAGTTTCACAGGGGTCTACGAGCAGTACTTC. It codes for CASSFTGVYEQYF. The rearrangement links TRBV27 to TRBJ2-5; 7 bases are shared with TRBD1. With the DNA end fitting TRBJ2-7 better, the J assignment may be wrong. CDR3 length equals 13 residues. Germline CDR1 is MNHEY and CDR2 is SMNVEV (reference sequence).

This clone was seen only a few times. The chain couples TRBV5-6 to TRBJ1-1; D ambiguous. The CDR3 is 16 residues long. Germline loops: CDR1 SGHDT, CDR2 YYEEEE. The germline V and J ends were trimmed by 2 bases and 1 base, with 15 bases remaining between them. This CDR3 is CASSLGRDLWNTEAFF. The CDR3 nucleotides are TGTGCCAGCAGCTTAGGGAGGGATCTGTGGAACACTGAAGCTTTCTTT.

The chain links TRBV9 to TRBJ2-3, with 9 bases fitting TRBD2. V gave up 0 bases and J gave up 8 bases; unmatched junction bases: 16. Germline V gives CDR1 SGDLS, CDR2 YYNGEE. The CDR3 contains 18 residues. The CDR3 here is CASSVDTNPGTSFGTQYF. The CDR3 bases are TGTGCCAGCAGCGTAGACACGAACCCCGGGACTAGCTTCGGTACGCAGTATTTT.

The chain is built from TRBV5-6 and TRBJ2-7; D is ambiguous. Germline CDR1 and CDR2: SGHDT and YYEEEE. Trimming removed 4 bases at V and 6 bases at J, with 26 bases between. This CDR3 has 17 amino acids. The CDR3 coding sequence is TGTGCCAGCAGCCCGCACTCCTCAAGGGCGCGATTCGGCGAGCAGTACTTC. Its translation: CASSPHSSRARFGEQYF.

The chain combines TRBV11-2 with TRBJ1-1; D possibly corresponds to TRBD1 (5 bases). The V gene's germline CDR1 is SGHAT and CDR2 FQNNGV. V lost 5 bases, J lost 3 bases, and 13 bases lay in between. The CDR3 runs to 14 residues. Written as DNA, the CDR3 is TGTGCCAGCAGCCCAGGGTCATCTTACACTGAAGCTTTCTTT. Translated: CASSPGSSYTEAFF.

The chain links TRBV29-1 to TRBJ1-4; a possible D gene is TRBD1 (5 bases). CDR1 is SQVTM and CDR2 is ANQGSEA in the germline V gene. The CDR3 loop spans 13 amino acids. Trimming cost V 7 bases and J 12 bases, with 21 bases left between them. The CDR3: CSGAVGESGQLFF. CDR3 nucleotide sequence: TGCAGCGGGGCCGTGGGGGAATCCGGTCAACTGTTTTTT.

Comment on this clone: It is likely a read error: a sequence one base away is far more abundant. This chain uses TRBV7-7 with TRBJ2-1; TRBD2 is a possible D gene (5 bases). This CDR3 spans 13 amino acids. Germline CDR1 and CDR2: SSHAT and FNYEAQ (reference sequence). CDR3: CASSSGGGETQFF. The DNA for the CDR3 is TGTGCTAGCAGCTCTGGAGGAGGAGAGACCCAGTTCTTC.

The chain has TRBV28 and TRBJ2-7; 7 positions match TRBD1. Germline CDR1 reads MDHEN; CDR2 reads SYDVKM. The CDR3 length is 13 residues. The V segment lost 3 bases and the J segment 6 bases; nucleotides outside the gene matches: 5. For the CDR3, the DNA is TGTGCCAGCAGTTTTCGAGGGGGCATCGAGCAGTACTTC. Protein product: CASSFRGGIEQYF.

CDR3 amino acids: CASSRGLAGYNEQFF. In DNA, the CDR3 is TGTGCCAGCAGCCGGGGACTAGCGGGGTACAATGAGCAGTTCTTC. The chain recombines TRBV7-2 with TRBJ2-1; 13 nucleotides match TRBD2. The V segment lost 5 bases and the J segment 4 bases; nucleotides outside the gene matches: 2. Germline V CDR1 and CDR2: SGHTA, FQGNSA. This CDR3 spans 15 amino acids.

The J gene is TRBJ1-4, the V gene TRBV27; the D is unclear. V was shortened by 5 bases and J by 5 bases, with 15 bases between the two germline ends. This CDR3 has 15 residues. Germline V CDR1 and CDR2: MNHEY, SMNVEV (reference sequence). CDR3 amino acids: CASSPPPHKNEKLFF. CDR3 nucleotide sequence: TGTGCCAGCAGTCCCCCCCCACATAAAAATGAAAAACTGTTTTTT. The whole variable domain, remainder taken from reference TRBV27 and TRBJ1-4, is EAQVTQNPRYLITVTGKKLTVTCSQNMNHEYMSWYRQDPGLGLRQIYYSMNVEVTDKGDVPEGYKVSRKEKRNFPLILESPSPNQTSLYFCASSPPPHKNEKLFFGSGTQLSVL.

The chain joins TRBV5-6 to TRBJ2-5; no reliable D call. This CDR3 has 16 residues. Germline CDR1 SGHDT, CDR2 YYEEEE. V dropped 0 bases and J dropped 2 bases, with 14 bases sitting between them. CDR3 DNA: TGTGCCAGCAGCTTGGGTGGGCAGATAGCTCAAGAGACCCAGTACTTC. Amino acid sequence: CASSLGGQIAQETQYF.

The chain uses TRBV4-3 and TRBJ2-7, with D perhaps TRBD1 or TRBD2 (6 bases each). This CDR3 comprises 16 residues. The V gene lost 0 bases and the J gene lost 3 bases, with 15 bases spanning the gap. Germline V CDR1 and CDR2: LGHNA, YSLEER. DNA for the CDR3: TGCGCCAGCAGCCAAGATTTGCGAGGGGGGTACTACGAGCAGTACTTC. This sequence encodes CASSQDLRGGYYEQYF.

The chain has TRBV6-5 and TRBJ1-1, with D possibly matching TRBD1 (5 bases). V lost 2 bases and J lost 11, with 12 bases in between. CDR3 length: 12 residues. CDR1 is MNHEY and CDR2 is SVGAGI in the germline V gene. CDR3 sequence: CASSYPGESAFF. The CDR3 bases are TGTGCCAGCAGTTACCCGGGGGAGTCGGCTTTCTTT.